This TCR beta chain was retrieved from a study of blood T cell repertoires in COVID-19. About the research overall: Researchers got acute and convalescent COVID-19 samples from the United States, Italy and Spain. The cDNA or gDNA used as material had been derived from T cells, B-cell-depleted T cells, or PBMCs.

The CDR3 has 14 residues. The J segment lost 6 bases and the V segment lost 2 bases, leaving 3 bases of the junction unmatched. Per germline, CDR1 MNHNY and CDR2 SVGAGI (reference sequence). Original methodology: Reference gene primer amplification gave nucleated cell count estimates. The data were produced by immunoSEQ multiplex PCR, yet TCRdb's version contains in-frame clones alone and is incomplete. V, J and clone size reflect that table, while D and trimming were determined from the DNA. The data show tens of thousands of clones, with about 88% seen just once and around 7.7% held by the top ten.

The chain uses TRBV6-6 and TRBJ2-2; 7 bases are a match to TRBD2. The origin of this receptor is a human donor with active COVID-19. The donor label of this sample is uncertain. The sample was peripheral blood. The chain's CDR3 is CASSYGGEAGELFF. DNA for the CDR3: TGTGCCAGCAGTTACGGGGGGGAAGCCGGGGAGCTGTTTTTT.